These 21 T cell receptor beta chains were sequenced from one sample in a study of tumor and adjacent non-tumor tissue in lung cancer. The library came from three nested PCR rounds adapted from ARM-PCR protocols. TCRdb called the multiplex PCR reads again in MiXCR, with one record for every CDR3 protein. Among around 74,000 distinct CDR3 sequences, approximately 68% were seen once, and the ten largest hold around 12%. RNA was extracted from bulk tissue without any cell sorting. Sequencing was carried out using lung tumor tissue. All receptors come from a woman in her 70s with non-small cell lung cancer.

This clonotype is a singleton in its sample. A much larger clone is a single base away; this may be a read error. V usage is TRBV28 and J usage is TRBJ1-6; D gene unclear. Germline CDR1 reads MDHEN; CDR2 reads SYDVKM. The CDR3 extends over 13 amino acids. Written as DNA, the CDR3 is TGTGCCAGCTGTTTTTTCCGGAATTCACCCCTCCACTTT. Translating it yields CASCFFRNSPLHF.

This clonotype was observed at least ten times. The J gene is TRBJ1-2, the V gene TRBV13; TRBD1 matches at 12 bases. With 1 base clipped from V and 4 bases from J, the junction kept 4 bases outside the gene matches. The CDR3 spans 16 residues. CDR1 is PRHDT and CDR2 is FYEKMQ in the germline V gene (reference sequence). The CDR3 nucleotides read TGTGCCAGCAGCTTAGAGGGACAGGGGGCTTTCTATGGCTACACCTTC. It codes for CASSLEGQGAFYGYTF. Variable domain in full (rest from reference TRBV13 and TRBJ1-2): AAGVIQSPRHLIKEKRETATLKCYPIPRHDTVYWYQQGPGQDPQFLISFYEKMQSDKGSIPDRFSAQQFSDYHSELNMSSLELGDSALYFCASSLEGQGAFYGYTFGSGTRLTVV.

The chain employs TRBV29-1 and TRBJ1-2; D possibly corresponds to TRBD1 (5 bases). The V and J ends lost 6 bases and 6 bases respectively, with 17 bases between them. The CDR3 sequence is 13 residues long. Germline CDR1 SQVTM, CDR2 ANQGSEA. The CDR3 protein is CSVGQGAENGYTF. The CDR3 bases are TGCAGCGTGGGTCAAGGGGCAGAGAATGGCTACACCTTC. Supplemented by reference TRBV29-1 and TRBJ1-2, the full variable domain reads SAVISQKPSRDICQRGTSLTIQCQVDSQVTMMFWYRQQPGQSLTLIATANQGSEATYESGFVIDKFPISRPNLTFSTLTVSNMSPEDSSIYLCSVGQGAENGYTFGSGTRLTVV.

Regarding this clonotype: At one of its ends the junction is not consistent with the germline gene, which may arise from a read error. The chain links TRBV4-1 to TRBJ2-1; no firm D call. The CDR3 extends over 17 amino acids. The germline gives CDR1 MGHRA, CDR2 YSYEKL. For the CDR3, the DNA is TGCGCCAGCAGCCAAGTATTCAGTCCCAACTCCTACAATGAGCAGTTTTTC. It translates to CASSQVFSPNSYNEQFF.

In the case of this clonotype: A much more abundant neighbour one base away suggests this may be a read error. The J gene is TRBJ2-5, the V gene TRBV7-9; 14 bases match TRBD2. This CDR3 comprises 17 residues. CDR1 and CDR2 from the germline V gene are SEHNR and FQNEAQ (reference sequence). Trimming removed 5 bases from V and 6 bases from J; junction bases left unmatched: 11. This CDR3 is CASSTTSGRVIKKTQYF. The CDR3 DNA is TGTGCCAGCAGCACGACTAGCGGGAGGGTTATAAAGAAGACCCAGTACTTC.

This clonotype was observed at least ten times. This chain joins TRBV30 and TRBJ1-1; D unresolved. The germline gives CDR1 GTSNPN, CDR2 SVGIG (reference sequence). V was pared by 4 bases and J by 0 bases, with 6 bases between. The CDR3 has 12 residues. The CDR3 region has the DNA TGTGCCTGGACGGAAGTGAACACTGAAGCTTTCTTT. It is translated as CAWTEVNTEAFF. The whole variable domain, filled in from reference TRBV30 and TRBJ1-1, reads SQTIHQWPATLVQPVGSPLSLECTVEGTSNPNLYWYRQAAGRGLQLLFYSVGIGQISSEVPQNLSASRPQDRQFILSSKKLLLSDSGFYLCAWTEVNTEAFFGQGTRLTVV.

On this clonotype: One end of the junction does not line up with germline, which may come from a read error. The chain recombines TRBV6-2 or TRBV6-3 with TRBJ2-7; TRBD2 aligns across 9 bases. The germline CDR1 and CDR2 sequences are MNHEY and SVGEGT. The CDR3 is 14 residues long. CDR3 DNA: TGTACCAGCAGTTACGCGGGAGGGTCCTACGGGCAGTACTTC. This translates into CTSSYAGGSYGQYF.

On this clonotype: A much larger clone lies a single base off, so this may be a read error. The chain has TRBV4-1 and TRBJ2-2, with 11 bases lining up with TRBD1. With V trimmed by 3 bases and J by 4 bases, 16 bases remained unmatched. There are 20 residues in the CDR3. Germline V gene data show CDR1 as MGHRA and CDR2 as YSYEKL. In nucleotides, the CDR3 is TGCGCCAGCAGCCATACCCCGGGACAGGGGGTGGGACTGTGCACCGGGGAGCTGTTTTTT. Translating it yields CASSHTPGQGVGLCTGELFF.

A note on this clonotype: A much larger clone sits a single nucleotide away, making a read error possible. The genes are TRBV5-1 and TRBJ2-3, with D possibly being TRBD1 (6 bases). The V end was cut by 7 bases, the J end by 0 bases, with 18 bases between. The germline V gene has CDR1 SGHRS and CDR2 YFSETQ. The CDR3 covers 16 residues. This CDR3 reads CASGGGLSASTDTQYF. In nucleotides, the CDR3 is TGCGCCAGCGGGGGCGGGTTGTCAGCTAGCACAGATACGCAGTATTTT.

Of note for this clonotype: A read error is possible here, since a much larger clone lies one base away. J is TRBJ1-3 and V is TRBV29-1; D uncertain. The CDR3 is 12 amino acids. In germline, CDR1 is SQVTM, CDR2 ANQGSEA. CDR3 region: CSVKDSGNTIYF. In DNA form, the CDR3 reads TGCAGCGTTAAAGACTCTGGAAACACCATATATTTT.

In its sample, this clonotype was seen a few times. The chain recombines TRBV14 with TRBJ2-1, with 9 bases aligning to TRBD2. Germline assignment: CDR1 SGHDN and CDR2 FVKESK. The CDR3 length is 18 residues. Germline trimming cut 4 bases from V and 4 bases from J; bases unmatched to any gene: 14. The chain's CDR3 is CASSRLADGLIGYNEQFF. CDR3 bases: TGTGCCAGCAGCCGACTAGCGGACGGCCTTATAGGGTACAATGAGCAGTTCTTC. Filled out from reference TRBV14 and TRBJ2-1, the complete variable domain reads EAGVTQFPSHSVIEKGQTVTLRCDPISGHDNLYWYRRVMGKEIKFLLHFVKESKQDESGMPNNRFLAERTGGTYSTLKVQPAELEDSGVYFCASSRLADGLIGYNEQFFGPGTRLTVL.

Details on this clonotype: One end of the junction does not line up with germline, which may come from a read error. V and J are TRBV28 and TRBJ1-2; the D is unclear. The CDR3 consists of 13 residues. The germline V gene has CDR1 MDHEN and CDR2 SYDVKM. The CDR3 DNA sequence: TGTGTCAGCAGACAAACAGAGCTCTGTGGCTACACCTTC. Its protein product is CVSRQTELCGYTF.

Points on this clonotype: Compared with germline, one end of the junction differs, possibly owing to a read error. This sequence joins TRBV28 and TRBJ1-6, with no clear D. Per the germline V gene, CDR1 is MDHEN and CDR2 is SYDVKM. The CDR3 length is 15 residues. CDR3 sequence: CASSLSQEGNSPFHF. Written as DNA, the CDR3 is TGTGCCAGCAGTTTGTCGCAGGAAGGCAATTCACCCTTCCACTTT.

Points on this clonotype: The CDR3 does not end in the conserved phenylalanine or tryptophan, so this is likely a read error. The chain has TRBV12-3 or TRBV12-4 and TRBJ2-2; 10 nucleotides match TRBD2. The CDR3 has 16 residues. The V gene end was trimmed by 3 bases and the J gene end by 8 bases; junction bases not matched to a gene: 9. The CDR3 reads CASSLASGSPTGELFI. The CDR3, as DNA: TGTGCCAGCAGTTTGGCTAGCGGGAGCCCCACTGGGGAGCTGTTTATT.

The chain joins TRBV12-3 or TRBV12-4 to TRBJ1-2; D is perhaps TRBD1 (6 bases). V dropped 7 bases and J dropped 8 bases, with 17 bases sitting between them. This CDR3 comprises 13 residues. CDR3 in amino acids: CASTPSGAGGYTF. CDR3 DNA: TGTGCCAGCACCCCGTCAGGGGCAGGAGGCTACACCTTC.

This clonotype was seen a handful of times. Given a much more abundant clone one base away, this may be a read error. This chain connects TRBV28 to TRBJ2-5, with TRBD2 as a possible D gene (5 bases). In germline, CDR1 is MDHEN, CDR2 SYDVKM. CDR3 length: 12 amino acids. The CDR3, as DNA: TGTGCCAGCAGCTCCCCCGGGGAGACCCGGTACTTC. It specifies CASSSPGETRYF.

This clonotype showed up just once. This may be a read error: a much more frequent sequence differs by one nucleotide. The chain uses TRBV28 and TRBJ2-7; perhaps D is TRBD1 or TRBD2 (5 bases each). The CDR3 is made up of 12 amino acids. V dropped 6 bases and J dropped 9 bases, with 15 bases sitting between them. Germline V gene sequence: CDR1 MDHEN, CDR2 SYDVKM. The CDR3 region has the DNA TGTGCCAGCAGAAGGGACCCTGCGGGGCAGTACTTC. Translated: CASRRDPAGQYF.

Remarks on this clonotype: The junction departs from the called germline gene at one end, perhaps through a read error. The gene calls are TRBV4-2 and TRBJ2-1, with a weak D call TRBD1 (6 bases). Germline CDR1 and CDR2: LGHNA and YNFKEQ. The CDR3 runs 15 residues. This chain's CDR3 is CASSQAAGDDNEQLF. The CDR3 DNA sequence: TGTGCCAGCAGCCAAGCGGCAGGGGATGACAATGAGCAGTTATTT.

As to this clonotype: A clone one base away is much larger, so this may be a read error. This CDR3 reads CSVSGGMGVDTQYF. The CDR3 nucleotides are TGCAGTGTTAGTGGGGGGATGGGGGTGGATACGCAGTATTTT. The rearrangement links TRBV20-1 to TRBJ2-3; D possibly corresponds to TRBD2 (6 bases). The germline gives CDR1 DFQATT, CDR2 SNEGSKA (reference sequence). V was cut by 7 bases and J by 6 bases, with 20 bases left in between. The CDR3 sequence is 14 residues long.

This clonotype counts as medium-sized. The CDR3 sequence is CASSFSGTTGELFF. The CDR3 DNA reads TGTGCCAGCAGCTTTAGCGGGACCACCGGGGAGCTGTTTTTT. V is TRBV11-3 and J is TRBJ2-2; TRBD2 matches 8 bases. The germline V gene encodes CDR1 SGHNT and CDR2 YENEEA. CDR3 length equals 14 residues. The J segment lost 4 bases and the V segment lost 3 bases, leaving 1 base of the junction unmatched. Full variable domain (remainder filled in from reference TRBV11-3 and TRBJ2-2): EAGVVQSPRYKIIEKKQPVAFWCNPISGHNTLYWYLQNLGQGPELLIRYENEEAVDDSQLPKDRFSAERLKGVDSTLKIQPAELGDSAVYLCASSFSGTTGELFFGEGSRLTVL.

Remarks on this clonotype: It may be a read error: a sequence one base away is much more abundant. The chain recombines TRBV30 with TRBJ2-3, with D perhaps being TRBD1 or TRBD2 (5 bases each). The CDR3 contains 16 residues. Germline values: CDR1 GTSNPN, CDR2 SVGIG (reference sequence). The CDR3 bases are TGTGTCTGGAGATACCGGGACGTCAGCTTCACAGATACGCAGTATTTT. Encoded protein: CVWRYRDVSFTDTQYF.